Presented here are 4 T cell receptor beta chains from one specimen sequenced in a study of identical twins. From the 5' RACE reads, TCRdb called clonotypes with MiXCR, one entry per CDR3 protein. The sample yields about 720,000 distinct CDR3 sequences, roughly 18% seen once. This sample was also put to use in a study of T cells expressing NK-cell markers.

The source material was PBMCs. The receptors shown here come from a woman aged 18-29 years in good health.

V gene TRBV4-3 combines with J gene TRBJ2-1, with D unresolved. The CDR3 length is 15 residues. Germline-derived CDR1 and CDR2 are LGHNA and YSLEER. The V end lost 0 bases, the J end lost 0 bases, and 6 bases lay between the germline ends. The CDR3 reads CASSQDKSSYNEQFF. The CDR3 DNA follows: TGCGCCAGCAGCCAAGACAAGAGCTCCTACAATGAGCAGTTCTTC.

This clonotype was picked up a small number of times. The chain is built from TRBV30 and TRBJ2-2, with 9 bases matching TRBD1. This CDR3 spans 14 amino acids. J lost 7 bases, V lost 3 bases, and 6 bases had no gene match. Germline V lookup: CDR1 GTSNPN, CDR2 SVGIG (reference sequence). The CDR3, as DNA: TGTGCCTGGAGACAGGGGGCGATTTTCGGGGAGCTGTTTTTT. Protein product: CAWRQGAIFGELFF.

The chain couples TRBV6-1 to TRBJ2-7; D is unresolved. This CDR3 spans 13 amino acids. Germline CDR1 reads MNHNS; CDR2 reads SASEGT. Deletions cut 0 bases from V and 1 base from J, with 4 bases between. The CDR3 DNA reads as TGTGCCAGCAGTGAAGCTGGTTCCTACGAGCAGTACTTC. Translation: CASSEAGSYEQYF.

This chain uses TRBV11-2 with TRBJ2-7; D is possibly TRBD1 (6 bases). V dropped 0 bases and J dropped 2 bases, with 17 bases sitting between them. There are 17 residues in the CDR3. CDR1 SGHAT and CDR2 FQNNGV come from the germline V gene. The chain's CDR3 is CASSLEFNVRDTYEQYF. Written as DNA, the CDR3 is TGTGCCAGCAGCTTAGAGTTTAATGTGAGGGACACCTACGAGCAGTACTTC.